This T cell receptor beta chain was observed in a study of T cells in Graves' hyperthyroidism and ophthalmopathy. The V gene end was trimmed by 8 bases and the J gene end by 7 bases; junction bases not matched to a gene: 5. Germline CDR1 is SNHLY and CDR2 is FYNNEI. The CDR3 runs 13 residues. RNA transcripts provided the source from which TCR beta CDR3 regions were amplified. First-round RT-PCR of the TCR CDR3 relied on the HTBI primer set. TCRdb independently ran MiXCR on the multiplex PCR reads; one entry per CDR3 protein. This table holds approximately 400,000 distinct CDR3 sequences, about 14% found once. This clonotype was seen repeatedly, ten times or more.

The V call is TRBV2, the J call TRBJ1-6; 7 bases fit TRBD1. The sample comprised blood. The TCR originated in a woman in her sixties with Graves' hyperthyroidism. This CDR3 reads CASSIQGNSPLHF. The CDR3 nucleotides read TGTGCCAGCTCTATACAGGGGAATTCACCCCTCCACTTT. Filled out from reference TRBV2 and TRBJ1-6, the complete variable domain reads EPEVTQTPSHQVTQMGQEVILRCVPISNHLYFYWYRQILGQKVEFLVSFYNNEISEKSEIFDDQFSVERPDGSNFTLKIRSTKLEDSAMYFCASSIQGNSPLHFGNGTRLTVT.